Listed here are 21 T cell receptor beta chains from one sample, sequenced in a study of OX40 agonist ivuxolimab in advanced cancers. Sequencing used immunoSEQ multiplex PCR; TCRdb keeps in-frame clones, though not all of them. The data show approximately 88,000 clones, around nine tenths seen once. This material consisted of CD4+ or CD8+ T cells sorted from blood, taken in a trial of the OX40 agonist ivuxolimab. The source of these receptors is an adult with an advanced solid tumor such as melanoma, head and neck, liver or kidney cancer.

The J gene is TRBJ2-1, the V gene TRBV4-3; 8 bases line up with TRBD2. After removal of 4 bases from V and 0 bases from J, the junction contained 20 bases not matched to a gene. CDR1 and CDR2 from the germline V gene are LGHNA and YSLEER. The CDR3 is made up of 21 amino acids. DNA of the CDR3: TGCGCCAGCAGCCTTAGACCGGCCGGGGGGGCCTCAGGGGTCTCCTACAATGAGCAGTTCTTC. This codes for CASSLRPAGGASGVSYNEQFF.

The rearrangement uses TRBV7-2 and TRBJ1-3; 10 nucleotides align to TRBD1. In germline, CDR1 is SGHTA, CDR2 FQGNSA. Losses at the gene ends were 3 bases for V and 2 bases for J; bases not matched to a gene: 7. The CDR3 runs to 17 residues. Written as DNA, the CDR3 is TGTGCCAGCAGCTTGGGACAGGGGTATTTCGCTGGAAACACCATATATTTT. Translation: CASSLGQGYFAGNTIYF.

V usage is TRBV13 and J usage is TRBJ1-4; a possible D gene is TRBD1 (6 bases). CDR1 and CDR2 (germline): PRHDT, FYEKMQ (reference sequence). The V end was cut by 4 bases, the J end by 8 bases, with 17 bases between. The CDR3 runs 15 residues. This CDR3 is CASSSNRELGEKLFF. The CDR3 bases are TGTGCCAGCAGCTCCAACAGGGAACTAGGCGAAAAACTGTTTTTT.

CDR3 loop: CASSQVAGAYNEQFF. The CDR3 DNA reads TGTGCCAGCAGCCAAGTAGCGGGGGCCTACAATGAGCAGTTCTTC. V usage is TRBV14 and J usage is TRBJ2-1, with 9 nucleotides matching TRBD2. In germline, CDR1 is SGHDN, CDR2 FVKESK. Losses at the gene ends were 1 base for V and 2 bases for J; bases not matched to a gene: 0. CDR3 length: 15 residues.

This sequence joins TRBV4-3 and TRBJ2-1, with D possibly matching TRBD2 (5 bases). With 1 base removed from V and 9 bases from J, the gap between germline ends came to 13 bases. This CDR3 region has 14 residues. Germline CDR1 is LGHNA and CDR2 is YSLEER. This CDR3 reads CASSQVALASEQFF. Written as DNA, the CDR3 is TGCGCCAGCAGCCAAGTTGCCTTAGCGTCTGAGCAGTTCTTC.

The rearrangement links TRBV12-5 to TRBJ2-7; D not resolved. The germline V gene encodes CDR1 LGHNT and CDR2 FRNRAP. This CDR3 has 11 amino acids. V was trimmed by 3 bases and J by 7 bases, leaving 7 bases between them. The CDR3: CASGLVREQYF. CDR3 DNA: TGTGCTAGTGGTTTAGTCCGGGAGCAGTACTTC.

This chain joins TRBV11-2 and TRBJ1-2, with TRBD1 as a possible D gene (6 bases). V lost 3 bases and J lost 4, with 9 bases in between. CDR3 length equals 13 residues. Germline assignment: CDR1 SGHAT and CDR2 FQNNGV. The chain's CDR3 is CASSFDRTYGYTF. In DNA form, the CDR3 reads TGTGCCAGCAGCTTTGACAGGACCTATGGCTACACCTTC. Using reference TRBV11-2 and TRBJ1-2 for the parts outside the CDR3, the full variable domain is EAGVAQSPRYKIIEKRQSVAFWCNPISGHATLYWYQQILGQGPKLLIQFQNNGVVDDSQLPKDRFSAERLKGVDSTLKIQPAKLEDSAVYLCASSFDRTYGYTFGSGTRLTVV.

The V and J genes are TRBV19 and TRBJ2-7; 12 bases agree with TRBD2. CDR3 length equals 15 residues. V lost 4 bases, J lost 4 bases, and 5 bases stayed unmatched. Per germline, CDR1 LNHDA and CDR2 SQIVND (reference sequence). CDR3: CASSTSGGAWYEQYF. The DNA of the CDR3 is TGTGCCAGTAGTACTAGCGGGGGGGCCTGGTACGAGCAGTACTTC.

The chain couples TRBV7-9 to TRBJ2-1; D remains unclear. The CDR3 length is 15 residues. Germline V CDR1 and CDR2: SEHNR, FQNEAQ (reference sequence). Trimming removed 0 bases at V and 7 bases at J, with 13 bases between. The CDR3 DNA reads TGTGCCAGCAGCTTAGCGACGCACTTCGGAAATGAGCAGTTCTTC. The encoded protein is CASSLATHFGNEQFF.

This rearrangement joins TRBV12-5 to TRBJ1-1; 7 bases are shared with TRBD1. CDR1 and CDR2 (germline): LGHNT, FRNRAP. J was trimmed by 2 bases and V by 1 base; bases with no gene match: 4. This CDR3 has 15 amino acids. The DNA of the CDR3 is TGTGCTAGTGGTTTGGAGACAGGGCCAAACACTGAAGCTTTCTTT. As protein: CASGLETGPNTEAFF.

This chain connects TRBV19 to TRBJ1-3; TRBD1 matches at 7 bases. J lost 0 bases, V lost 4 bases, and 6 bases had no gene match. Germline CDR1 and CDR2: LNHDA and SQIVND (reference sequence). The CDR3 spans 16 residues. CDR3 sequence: CASSRPGQNSGNTIYF. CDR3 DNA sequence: TGTGCCAGTAGTAGGCCGGGACAGAACTCTGGAAACACCATATATTTT. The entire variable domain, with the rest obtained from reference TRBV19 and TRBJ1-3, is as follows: DGGITQSPKYLFRKEGQNVTLSCEQNLNHDAMYWYRQDPGQGLRLIYYSQIVNDFQKGDIAEGYSVSREKKESFPLTVTSAQKNPTAFYLCASSRPGQNSGNTIYFGEGSWLTVV.

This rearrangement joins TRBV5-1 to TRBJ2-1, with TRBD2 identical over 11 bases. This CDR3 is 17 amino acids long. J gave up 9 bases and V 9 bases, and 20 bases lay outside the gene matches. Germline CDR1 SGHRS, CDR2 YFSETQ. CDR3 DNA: TGCGCCACCACACCCGGTACGGTAGCGGGGGGGCCGTCTGAGCAGTTCTTC. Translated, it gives CATTPGTVAGGPSEQFF.

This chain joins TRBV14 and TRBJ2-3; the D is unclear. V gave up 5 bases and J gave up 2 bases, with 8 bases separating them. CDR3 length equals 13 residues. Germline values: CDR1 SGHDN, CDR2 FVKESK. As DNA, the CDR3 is TGTGCCAGCAGCTTTCAAGCCACAGATACGCAGTATTTT. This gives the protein CASSFQATDTQYF.

CDR3 region: CASSGGRGVIEKLFF. CDR3 DNA: TGTGCCAGCAGTGGGGGGAGAGGGGTGATTGAAAAACTGTTTTTT. The chain couples TRBV2 to TRBJ1-4, with D maybe TRBD1 (5 bases). The length of the CDR3 is 15 residues. Germline loops: CDR1 SNHLY, CDR2 FYNNEI. Trimming left V 4 bases short and J 7 bases short, with 16 bases between.

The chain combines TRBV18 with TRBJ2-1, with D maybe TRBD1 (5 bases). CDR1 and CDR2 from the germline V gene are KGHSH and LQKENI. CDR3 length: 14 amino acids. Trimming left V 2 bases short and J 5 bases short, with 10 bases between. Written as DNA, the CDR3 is TGTGCCAGCTCACCAGGAGACAGAAACAATGAGCAGTTCTTC. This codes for CASSPGDRNNEQFF. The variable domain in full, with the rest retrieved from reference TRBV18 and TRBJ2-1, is NAGVMQNPRHLVRRRGQEARLRCSPMKGHSHVYWYRQLPEEGLKFMVYLQKENIIDESGMPKERFSAEFPKEGPSILRIQQVVRGDSAAYFCASSPGDRNNEQFFGPGTRLTVL.

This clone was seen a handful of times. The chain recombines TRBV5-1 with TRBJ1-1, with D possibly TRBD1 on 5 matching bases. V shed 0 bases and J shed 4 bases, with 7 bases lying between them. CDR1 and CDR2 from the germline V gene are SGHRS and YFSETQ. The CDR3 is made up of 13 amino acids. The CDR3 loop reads CASSLEGSTEAFF. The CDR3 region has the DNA TGCGCCAGCAGCTTGGAGGGGTCCACTGAAGCTTTCTTT.

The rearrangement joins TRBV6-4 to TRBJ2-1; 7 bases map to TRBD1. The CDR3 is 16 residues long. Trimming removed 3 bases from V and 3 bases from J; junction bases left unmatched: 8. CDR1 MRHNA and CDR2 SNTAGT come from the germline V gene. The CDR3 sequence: CASSEQGQVGYNEQFF. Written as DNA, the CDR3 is TGTGCCAGCAGTGAACAGGGGCAGGTTGGCTACAATGAGCAGTTCTTC.

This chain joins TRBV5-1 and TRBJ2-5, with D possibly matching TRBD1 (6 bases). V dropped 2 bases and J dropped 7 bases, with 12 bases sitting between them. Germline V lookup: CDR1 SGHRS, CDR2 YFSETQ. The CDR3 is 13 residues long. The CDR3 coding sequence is TGCGCCAGCAGCTTACAGGGTTCCGTGACCCAGTACTTC. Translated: CASSLQGSVTQYF.

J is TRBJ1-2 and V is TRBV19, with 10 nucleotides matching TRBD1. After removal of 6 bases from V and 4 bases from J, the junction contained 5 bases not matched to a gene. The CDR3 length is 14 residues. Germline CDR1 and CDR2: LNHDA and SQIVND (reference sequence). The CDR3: CASRGQGLIYGYTF. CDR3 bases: TGTGCCAGTAGGGGACAGGGGCTCATCTATGGCTACACCTTC.

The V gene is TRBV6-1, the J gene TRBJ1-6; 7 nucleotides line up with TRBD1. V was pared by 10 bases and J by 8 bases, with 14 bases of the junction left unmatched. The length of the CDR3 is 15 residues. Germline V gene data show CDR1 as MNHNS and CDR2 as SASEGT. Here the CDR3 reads CATRPGQPMYSPLHF. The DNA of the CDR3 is TGTGCCACCCGTCCGGGACAGCCTATGTATTCACCCCTCCACTTT.

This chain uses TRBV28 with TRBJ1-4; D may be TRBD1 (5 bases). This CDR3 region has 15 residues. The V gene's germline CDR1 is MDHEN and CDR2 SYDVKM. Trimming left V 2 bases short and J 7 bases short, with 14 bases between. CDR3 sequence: CASSLPRGGGEKLFF. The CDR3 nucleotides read TGTGCCAGCAGTTTACCCCGGGGCGGGGGTGAAAAACTGTTTTTT.